The sequence of this TCR beta chain was determined in a study of blood T cell repertoires in COVID-19. For the study at large: Spain, Italy and the United States supplied samples that represented acute and convalescent COVID-19. The cDNA or gDNA used as material had been derived from T cells, B-cell-depleted T cells, or PBMCs.

Germline CDR1 and CDR2: LGHDT and YNNKEL (reference sequence). CDR3 length: 15 residues. The V end was cut by 1 base, the J end by 10 bases, with 14 bases between. Under the authors' procedure: Amplification with reference gene primers provided the estimates of nucleated cell counts. Assay: immunoSEQ multiplex PCR; the TCRdb copy retains only in-frame clones and omits some. Clone size and the V and J calls come from that table; the DNA yielded D and trimming. The data contain around 130,000 clones, about 83% of them singletons. This TCR was sampled from a man in his fifties or sixties with acute or convalescent COVID-19. V and J are TRBV3-1 (or the pseudogene TRBV3-2) and TRBJ1-6; possible D gene TRBD1, 6 bases. Sequenced material: peripheral blood. This CDR3 is CASSQGAGQGSPLHF. CDR3 sequence (DNA): TGTGCCAGCAGCCAAGGTGCAGGGCAGGGGTCACCCCTCCACTTT.